The present T cell receptor (beta chain) was sequenced within a study of immune characterization of retroperitoneal liposarcoma. TCRdb re-analysed the PCR reads in MiXCR, keeping a single row per CDR3 protein. In the table there are 2,900 or so distinct CDR3 sequences, 46% of which are singletons. This CDR3 region has 11 residues. The chain recombines TRBV12-3 or TRBV12-4 with TRBJ2-1; D tentatively fits TRBD1 or TRBD2 (5 bases each). The assigned J gene may be wrong: the sequence end matches TRBJ2-7 better. This TCR was sampled from a male donor with retroperitoneal liposarcoma. Sequenced input: tumor tissue. The CDR3 coding sequence is TGTGCCAGCAGTGGGGGCTACGAGCAGTACTTC. It codes for CASSGGYEQYF.